The clone carrying this TCR beta chain was recorded at least ten times. As yet, its antigen is unknown. This specimen belongs to a study of T cells in Graves' hyperthyroidism and ophthalmopathy. CDR1 is SQVTM, CDR2 ANQGSEA, per germline. The germline V and J ends were trimmed by 0 bases and 4 bases, with 10 bases remaining between them. The CDR3 consists of 13 residues. Amplification targeted TCR beta CDR3 regions from RNA transcripts. The TCR CDR3 was amplified in a first-round RT-PCR using the HTBI primer set. TCRdb fed the multiplex PCR reads into MiXCR, producing one record per CDR3 protein. The sample holds fewer than 650,000 distinct CDR3 sequences, approximately 14% seen once. Study outcomes and limitations: Among thyroid clonotypes expanded above 0.001, most also appeared in blood. Ophthalmopathy was told apart from stable hyperthyroidism by a 13 V-J model. Ophthalmopathy was identified by the model a median about 6.8 months ahead of onset.

This chain uses TRBV29-1 with TRBJ2-7; D ambiguous. The sequence was collected from a woman aged 35 to 49 with Graves' ophthalmopathy. Sequenced material: blood. CDR3 sequence reads: CSVEDQRMYEQYF. CDR3 bases: TGCAGCGTTGAAGATCAACGGATGTACGAGCAGTACTTC.